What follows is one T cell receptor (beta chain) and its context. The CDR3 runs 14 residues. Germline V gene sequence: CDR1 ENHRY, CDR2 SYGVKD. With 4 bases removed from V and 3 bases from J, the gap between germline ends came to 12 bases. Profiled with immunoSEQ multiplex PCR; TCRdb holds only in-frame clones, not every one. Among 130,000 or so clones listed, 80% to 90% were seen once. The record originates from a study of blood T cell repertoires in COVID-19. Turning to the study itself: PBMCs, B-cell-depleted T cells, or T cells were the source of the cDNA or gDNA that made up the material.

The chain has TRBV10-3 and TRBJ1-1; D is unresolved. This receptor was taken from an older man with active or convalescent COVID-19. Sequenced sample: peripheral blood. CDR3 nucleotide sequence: TGTGCCATCAGTGGGAGGTGGAGGGACACTGAAGCTTTCTTT. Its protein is CAISGRWRDTEAFF.